These T cell receptor beta chains were read from a single sample in a study of blood T cell repertoires in COVID-19. Repertoires were generated with immunoSEQ multiplex PCR, while TCRdb's copy carries only in-frame clones and drops some. The table shows some 37,000 clones, with about 90% occurring only once. Sequenced sample: peripheral blood. These receptors all come from a woman between 65 and 79 years old with acute or convalescent COVID-19. CDR3s leave out the opening cysteine and the closing phenylalanine or tryptophan. The order of the fields is J gene, V gene, CDR3 protein.

TRBJ2-3 | TRBV15 | ATSRWGGQADTQY
TRBJ2-5 | TRBV3-1/TRBV3-2 | ASSHWTTQETQY
TRBJ2-3 | TRBV7-3 | ASSPRGTTDTQY
TRBJ2-1 | TRBV4-1 | ASTPGLRPFDNEQF
TRBJ2-3 | TRBV9 | ASSVEGGASDTQY
TRBJ1-3 | TRBV5-1 | ASSLGGSRSGNTIY
TRBJ2-2 | TRBV6-5 | ASRGGGKGTGELF
TRBJ2-1 | TRBV11-2 | ASSMGLAGVEQF
TRBJ1-5 | TRBV6-1 | ASSDMRRSQH
TRBJ1-2 | TRBV27 | ASKSGANYGYT
TRBJ2-1 | TRBV27 | ASSGVGGISYNEQF
TRBJ2-5 | TRBV6-5 | ASRETGGTKTQY
TRBJ1-1 | TRBV5-1 | ASSGETGGLNTEAF